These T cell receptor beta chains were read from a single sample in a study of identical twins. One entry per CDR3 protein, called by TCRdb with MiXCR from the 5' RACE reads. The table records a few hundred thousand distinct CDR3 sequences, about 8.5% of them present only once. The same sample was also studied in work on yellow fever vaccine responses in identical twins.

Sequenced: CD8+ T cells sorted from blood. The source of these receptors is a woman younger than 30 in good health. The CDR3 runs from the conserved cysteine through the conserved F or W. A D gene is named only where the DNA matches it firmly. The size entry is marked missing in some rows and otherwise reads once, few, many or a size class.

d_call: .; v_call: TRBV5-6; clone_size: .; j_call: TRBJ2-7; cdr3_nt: TGTGCCAGCAGCTTCGGAGGGGTCGAGCAGTACTTC; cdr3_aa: CASSFGGVEQYF
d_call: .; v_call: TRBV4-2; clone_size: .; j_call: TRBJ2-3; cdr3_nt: TGTGCCAGCAGCCAAGTCTCGGCTAGTAGGGCAGATACGCAGTATTTT; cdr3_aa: CASSQVSASRADTQYF
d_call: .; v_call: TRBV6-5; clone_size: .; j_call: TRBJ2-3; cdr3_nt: TGTGCCAGCAGTTACTCGACCACCAGCACAGATACGCAGTATTTT; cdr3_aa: CASSYSTTSTDTQYF
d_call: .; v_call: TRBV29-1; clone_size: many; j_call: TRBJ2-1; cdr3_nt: TGCAGCGTTGAAGATCTTTCGGGGAGAGAGTTCTTC; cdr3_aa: CSVEDLSGREFF
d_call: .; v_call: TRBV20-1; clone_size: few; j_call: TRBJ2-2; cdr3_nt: TGCAGTGCTAGAGATCTGGGGATTGACACCGGGGAGCTGTTTTTT; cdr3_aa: CSARDLGIDTGELFF
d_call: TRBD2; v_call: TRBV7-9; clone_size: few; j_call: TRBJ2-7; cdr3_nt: TGTGCCAGCAGCGAGACTAGCGGGAGTTTTGAGCAGTACTTC; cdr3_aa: CASSETSGSFEQYF
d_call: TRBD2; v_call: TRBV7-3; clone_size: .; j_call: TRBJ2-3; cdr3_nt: TGTGCCAGCAGCTTTGGAGCGGGGGTCGGAGATACGCAGTATTTT; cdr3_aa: CASSFGAGVGDTQYF
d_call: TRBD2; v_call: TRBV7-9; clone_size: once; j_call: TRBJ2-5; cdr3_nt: TGTGCCACCAAAAAGGGACTAGAAGACTGGGATGGGAACCAGTACTTC; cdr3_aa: CATKKGLEDWDGNQYF
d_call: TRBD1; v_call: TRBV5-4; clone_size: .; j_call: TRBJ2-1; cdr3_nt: TGTGCCAGCAGCTTAGAACAGGGGGCGAATAATGAGCAGTTCTTC; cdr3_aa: CASSLEQGANNEQFF
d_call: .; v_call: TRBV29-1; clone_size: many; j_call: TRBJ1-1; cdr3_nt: TGCAGCGTGGAACAAGGGGCCCAGGCTTTCTTT; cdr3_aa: CSVEQGAQAFF
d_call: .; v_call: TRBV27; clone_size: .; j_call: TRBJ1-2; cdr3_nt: TGTGCCAGCAGTTTAAGTCGGCAGCCCGGCTATGGCTACACCTTC; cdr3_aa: CASSLSRQPGYGYTF
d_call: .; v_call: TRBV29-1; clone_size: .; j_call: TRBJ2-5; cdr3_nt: TGCAGCGTTGTTGGTAGGCGGCTTCAAGAGACCCAGTACTTC; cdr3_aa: CSVVGRRLQETQYF
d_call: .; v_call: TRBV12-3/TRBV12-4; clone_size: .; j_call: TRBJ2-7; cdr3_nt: TGTGCCATCGCGACAGGCTCCTACGAGCAGTACTTC; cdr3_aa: CAIATGSYEQYF
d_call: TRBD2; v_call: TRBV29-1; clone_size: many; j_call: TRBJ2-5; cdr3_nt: TGCAGCGCCGAACGGGTACTAGCGGGGAGGACCCAGTACTTC; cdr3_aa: CSAERVLAGRTQYF
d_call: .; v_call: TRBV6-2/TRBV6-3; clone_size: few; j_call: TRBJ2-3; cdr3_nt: TGTGCCAGCAGTTACTCGGGTGGGATAGATACGCAGTATTTT; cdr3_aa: CASSYSGGIDTQYF
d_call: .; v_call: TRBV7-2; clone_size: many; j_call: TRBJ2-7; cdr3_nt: TGTGCCAGCAGCTGGATGGGGGGAGAATACGAGCAGTACTTC; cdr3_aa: CASSWMGGEYEQYF
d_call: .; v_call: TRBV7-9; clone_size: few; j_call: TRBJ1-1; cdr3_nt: TGTGCCAGCAACCCGCTAGAGAACACTGAAGCTTTCTTT; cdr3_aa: CASNPLENTEAFF
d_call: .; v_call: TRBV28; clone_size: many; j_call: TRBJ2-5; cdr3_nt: TGTGCCAGCAGTTTACGGTCTAGCGTCCAAGAGACCCAGTACTTC; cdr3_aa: CASSLRSSVQETQYF
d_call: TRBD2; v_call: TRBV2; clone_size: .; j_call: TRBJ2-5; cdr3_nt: TGTGCCAGCAGTGGGCTAGCGGGGGTTCAAGAGACCCAGTACTTC; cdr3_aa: CASSGLAGVQETQYF
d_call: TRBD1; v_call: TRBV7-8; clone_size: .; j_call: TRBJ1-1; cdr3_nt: TGTGCCAGCAGCCCCTCGACAGGGAAGAACACTGAAGCTTTCTTT; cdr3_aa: CASSPSTGKNTEAFF
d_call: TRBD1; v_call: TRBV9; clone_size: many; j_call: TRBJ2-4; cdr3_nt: TGTGCCAGCAGCTTAAGGACAGGGGGGGACCTTTCCGGCAAAAACATTCAGTACTTC; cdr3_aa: CASSLRTGGDLSGKNIQYF
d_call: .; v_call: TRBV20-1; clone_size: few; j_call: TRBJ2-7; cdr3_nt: TGCAGTGCGGAGGCGGGGTCGTCCTACGAGCAGTACTTC; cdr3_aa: CSAEAGSSYEQYF
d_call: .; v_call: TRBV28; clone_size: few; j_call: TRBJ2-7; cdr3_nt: TGTGCCAGCAGTTTATGGCGGGGCGGGACCTACGAGCAGTACTTC; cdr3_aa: CASSLWRGGTYEQYF
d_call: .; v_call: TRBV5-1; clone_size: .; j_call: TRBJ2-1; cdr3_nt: TGCGCCAGCAGCTTGGTAGCAGGCTACACCTACAATGAGCAGTTCTTC; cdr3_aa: CASSLVAGYTYNEQFF
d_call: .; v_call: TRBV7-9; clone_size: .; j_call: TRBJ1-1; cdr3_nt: TGTGCCAGCAGCCCCGGTGGTATCACTGAAGCTTTCTTT; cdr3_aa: CASSPGGITEAFF
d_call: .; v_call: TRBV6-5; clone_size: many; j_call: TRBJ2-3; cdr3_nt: TGTGCCATAGGACCGACAGATACGCAGTATTTT; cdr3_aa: CAIGPTDTQYF
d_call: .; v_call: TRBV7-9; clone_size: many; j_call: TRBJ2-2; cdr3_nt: TGTGCCAGCAGCGCCGGAAACACCGGGGAGCTGTTTTTT; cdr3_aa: CASSAGNTGELFF
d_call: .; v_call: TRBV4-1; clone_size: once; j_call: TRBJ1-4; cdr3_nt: TGCGCCAGCAGCCAAGGGCGAGCAGGGTCTGATGAACTGTTTTTT; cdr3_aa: CASSQGRAGSDELFF
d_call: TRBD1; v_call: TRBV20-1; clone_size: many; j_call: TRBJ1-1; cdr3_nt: TGCAGTGCGACGGGACAGGGGGTAACTGAAGCTTTCTTT; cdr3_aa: CSATGQGVTEAFF
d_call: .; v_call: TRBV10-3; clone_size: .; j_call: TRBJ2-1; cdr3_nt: TGTGCCATCAGTGTAGGGGACAATGAGCAGTTCTTC; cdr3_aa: CAISVGDNEQFF
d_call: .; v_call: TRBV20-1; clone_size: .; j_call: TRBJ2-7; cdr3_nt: TGCAGTGCTAGAGATCTTCGAGGTGGCTACGAGCAGTACTTC; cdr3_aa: CSARDLRGGYEQYF
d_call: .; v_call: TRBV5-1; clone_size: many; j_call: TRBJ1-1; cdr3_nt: TGCGCCAGCAGACTCCTGTGGGGGGCCGACACTGAAGCTTTCTTT; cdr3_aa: CASRLLWGADTEAFF